The T cell receptor beta chain under discussion was sequenced for a study of beta chain features in type 1 diabetes. Study-wide results and caveats: Any PCR bias toward short templates would affect both groups alike.

The whole isolated RNA underwent reverse transcription, so sequencing captured expressed TCRB transcripts. Profiling relied on immunoSEQ multiplex PCR, and the TCRdb table lists in-frame clones only, not all of them. The sample yields roughly 170,000 clones, approximately 13% seen once. This clone was found a few times. Its target is unknown. The CDR3 runs 14 residues. Germline loops: CDR1 GTSNPN, CDR2 SVGIG (reference sequence). V was shortened by 5 bases and J by 2 bases, with 16 bases between the two germline ends. The sample was central memory CD4+ T cells from blood. This chain connects TRBV30 to TRBJ2-7; possible D gene TRBD2, 5 bases. The TCR was taken from a woman between 18 and 29 years old in good health. This chain's CDR3 is CAWCKTATTYEQYF. The CDR3 DNA reads TGTGCCTGGTGTAAGACGGCGACTACCTACGAGCAGTACTTC. Full variable domain (rest looked up from reference TRBV30 and TRBJ2-7): SQTIHQWPATLVQPVGSPLSLECTVEGTSNPNLYWYRQAAGRGLQLLFYSVGIGQISSEVPQNLSASRPQDRQFILSSKKLLLSDSGFYLCAWCKTATTYEQYFGPGTRLTVT.